This passage covers 3 T cell receptor beta chains from one sample sequenced in a study of radiotherapy plus CTLA-4 blockade in lung cancer. Assay: immunoSEQ multiplex PCR; the TCRdb copy retains only in-frame clones and omits some. The sample yields 40,000 to 55,000 clones, roughly 90% seen once. The sample was peripheral blood, taken from a patient treated with radiotherapy plus ipilimumab. The receptors come from a human donor with non-small cell lung cancer that progressed on radiotherapy plus ipilimumab. Some clones in this sample may be carry-over from other donors' samples.

This chain links TRBV2 with TRBJ1-2; TRBD1 matches at 7 bases. Trimming took 7 bases from V and 7 from J; bases not matched to a gene: 6. Germline loops: CDR1 SNHLY, CDR2 FYNNEI. This CDR3 spans 12 amino acids. CDR3 protein: CASIGQDPGYTF. The CDR3 region has the DNA TGTGCCAGCATCGGACAGGACCCTGGCTACACCTTC.

The chain carries TRBV28 and TRBJ2-4; 10 nucleotides match TRBD1. V lost 5 bases, J lost 4 bases, and 5 bases stayed unmatched. Per the germline V gene, CDR1 is MDHEN and CDR2 is SYDVKM. CDR3 length equals 15 residues. The CDR3 sequence is CASSLRTGGKNIQYF. The DNA for the CDR3 is TGTGCCAGCAGTCTAAGGACAGGGGGGAAAAACATTCAGTACTTC.

This clone was found once. V gene TRBV25-1 combines with J gene TRBJ1-4; D gene uncertain. V was pared by 6 bases and J by 7 bases, with 12 bases between. This CDR3 is built from 13 residues. CDR1 is MGHDK and CDR2 is SYGVNS in the germline V gene. In DNA form, the CDR3 reads TGTGCCAGCAGGGAGGAGCGGGGTGAAAAACTGTTTTTT. It encodes CASREERGEKLFF.